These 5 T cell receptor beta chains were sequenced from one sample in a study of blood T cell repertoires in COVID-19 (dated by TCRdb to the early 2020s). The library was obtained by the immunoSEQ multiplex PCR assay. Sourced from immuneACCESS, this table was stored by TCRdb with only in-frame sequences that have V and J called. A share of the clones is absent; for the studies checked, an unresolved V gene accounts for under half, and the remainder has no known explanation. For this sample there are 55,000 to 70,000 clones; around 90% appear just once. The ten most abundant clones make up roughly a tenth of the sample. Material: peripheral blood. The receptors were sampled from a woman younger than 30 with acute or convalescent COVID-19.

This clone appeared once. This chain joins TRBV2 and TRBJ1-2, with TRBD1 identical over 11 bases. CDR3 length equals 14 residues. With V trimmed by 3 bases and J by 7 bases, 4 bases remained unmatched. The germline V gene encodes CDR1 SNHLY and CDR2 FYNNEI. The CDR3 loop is CASSEDRGRGGYTF. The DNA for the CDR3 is TGTGCCAGCAGTGAGGACAGGGGGCGCGGTGGCTACACCTTC. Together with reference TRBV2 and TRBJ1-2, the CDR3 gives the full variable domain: EPEVTQTPSHQVTQMGQEVILRCVPISNHLYFYWYRQILGQKVEFLVSFYNNEISEKSEIFDDQFSVERPDGSNFTLKIRSTKLEDSAMYFCASSEDRGRGGYTFGSGTRLTVV.

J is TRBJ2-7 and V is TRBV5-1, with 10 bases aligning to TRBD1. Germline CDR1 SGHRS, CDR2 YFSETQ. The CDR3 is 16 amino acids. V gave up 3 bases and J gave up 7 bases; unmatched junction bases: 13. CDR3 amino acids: CASSSTPGQGEGEQYF. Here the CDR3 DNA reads TGCGCCAGCAGCTCTACACCTGGACAGGGGGAGGGGGAGCAGTACTTC.

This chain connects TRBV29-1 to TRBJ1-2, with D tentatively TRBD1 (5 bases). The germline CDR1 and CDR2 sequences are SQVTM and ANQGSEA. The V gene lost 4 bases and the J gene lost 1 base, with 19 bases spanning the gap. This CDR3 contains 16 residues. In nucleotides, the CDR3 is TGCAGCGTTGGGGGCGCGGACCGAGAAAATAACTATGGCTACACCTTC. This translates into CSVGGADRENNYGYTF.

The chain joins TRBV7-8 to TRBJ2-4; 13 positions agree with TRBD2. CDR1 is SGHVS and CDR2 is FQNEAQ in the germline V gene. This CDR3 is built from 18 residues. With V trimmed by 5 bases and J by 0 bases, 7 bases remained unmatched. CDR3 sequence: CASSLDGTSGIAKNIQYF. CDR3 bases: TGTGCCAGCAGCCTAGATGGGACTAGCGGGATAGCCAAAAACATTCAGTACTTC. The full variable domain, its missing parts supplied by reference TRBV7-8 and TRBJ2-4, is GAGVSQSPRYKVAKRGQDVALRCDPISGHVSLFWYQQALGQGPEFLTYFQNEAQLDKSGLPSDRFFAERPEGSVSTLKIQRTQQEDSAVYLCASSLDGTSGIAKNIQYFGAGTRLSVL.

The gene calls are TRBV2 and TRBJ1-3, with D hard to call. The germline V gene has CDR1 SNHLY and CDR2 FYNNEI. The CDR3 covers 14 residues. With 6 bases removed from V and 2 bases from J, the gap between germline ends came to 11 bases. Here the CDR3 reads CASRTTGTGNTIYF. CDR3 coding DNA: TGTGCCAGCAGAACGACGGGAACTGGAAACACCATATATTTT.